The 7 T cell receptor beta chains in this list originate from one sample, sequenced in a study of tumor-infiltrating lymphocytes in primary liver carcinoma. The template, approximately 500 ng total RNA, yielded TCR beta cDNA made with a constant-region primer. Slightly modified ARM-PCR served as the procedure for the TCR beta libraries. These libraries came from three rounds of nested multiplex PCR. Running nine to ten cycles apiece, the first two PCR rounds relied on TRBV1-TRBV30 forward primers together with a C-beta reverse primer. TCRdb re-called the multiplex PCR reads with MiXCR, one entry per CDR3 protein. The data show about 97,000 distinct CDR3 sequences, with around two thirds seen just once and more than 10% held by the top ten. Investigators took RNA and DNA out together from 20-30 mg of unsorted bulk tissue. Sequencing used liver tumor tissue from sampling region 2. Subset: tumor region T2, inferior pole. The receptor set was obtained from an older woman with primary liver carcinoma and hepatitis B virus infection.

The chain uses TRBV20-1 and TRBJ2-1; tentatively, D is TRBD2 (5 bases). Looked up from germline, CDR1 is DFQATT and CDR2 is SNEGSKA (reference sequence). V lost 6 bases to trimming and J lost 6 bases, with 21 bases between them. The CDR3 sequence is 15 residues long. The CDR3 coding sequence is TGCAGTGCAACCGGAGGCGGAAGGGCCGTCAATGAGCAGTTCTTC. Translation gives CSATGGGRAVNEQFF.

Details on this clonotype: No conserved phenylalanine or tryptophan ends this CDR3, so it is likely a read error. The chain links TRBV6-1 to TRBJ2-3, with 7 nucleotides matching TRBD1. Germline lookup yields CDR1 MNHNS and CDR2 SASEGT. CDR3 length equals 16 residues. J gave up 7 bases and V 8 bases, and 18 bases lay outside the gene matches. CDR3 loop: CASRPPTGSKGYTQYL. The DNA for the CDR3 is TGTGCCAGCCGTCCTCCGACAGGGTCCAAGGGGTATACGCAGTATCTT.

On this clonotype itself: The junction does not match germline at one end; this may be a read error. This chain links TRBV29-1 with TRBJ1-1, with 9 bases aligning to TRBD1. Germline assignment: CDR1 SQVTM and CDR2 ANQGSEA. The CDR3 consists of 12 residues. The CDR3 DNA reads as TGCAGCGCTGGGACAGGGACCACTGAAGCCTTCTTT. Amino acid sequence: CSAGTGTTEAFF.

A single count supports this clonotype. A single base separates this from a much larger clone, so it may be a read error. The V call is TRBV7-9, the J call TRBJ1-1, with D tentatively TRBD1 (5 bases). The CDR3 is 15 amino acids. Germline-derived CDR1 and CDR2 are SEHNR and FQNEAQ (reference sequence). The CDR3 here is CASSLSGAGLSEALF. CDR3 nucleotides: TGTGCCAGCAGCTTGTCCGGGGCTGGTCTATCTGAAGCTCTCTTT.

With regard to this clonotype: Relative to the germline gene, one junction end is altered; a read error may explain this. The chain carries TRBV11-2 and TRBJ2-1, with D perhaps TRBD2 (6 bases). The CDR3 runs to 14 residues. From germline, CDR1 is SGHAT and CDR2 FQNNGV. CDR3 region: CVSRRARRGTEQFF. CDR3 DNA: TGTGTCAGCAGACGGGCTCGGAGGGGAACTGAGCAGTTCTTC. Based on the CDR3 plus reference TRBV11-2 and TRBJ2-1, the full variable domain is EAGVAQSPRYKIIEKRQSVAFWCNPISGHATLYWYQQILGQGPKLLIQFQNNGVVDDSQLPKDRFSAERLKGVDSTLKIQPAKLEDSAVYLCVSRRARRGTEQFFGPGTRLTVL.

This clonotype was found once. One end of the junction does not line up with germline, which may come from a read error. J is TRBJ1-1 and V is TRBV4-1; 9 bases map to TRBD1. This CDR3 has 13 residues. Germline CDR1 is MGHRA and CDR2 is YSYEKL. The CDR3 region is CASSQADRGEVFF. Here the CDR3 DNA reads TGCGCCAGCAGCCAAGCGGACAGGGGTGAAGTTTTCTTT.

Only a few counts were recorded for this clonotype. This rearrangement joins TRBV5-1 to TRBJ2-7; D could derive from TRBD1 or TRBD2 (5 bases each). Trimming left V 7 bases short and J 0 bases short, with 11 bases between. Germline CDR1 is SGHRS and CDR2 is YFSETQ. CDR3 length: 13 residues. The CDR3 region has the DNA TGCGCCAGCGTGAGGGGATTCTCCTACGAGCAGTACTTC. Translation gives CASVRGFSYEQYF. The full variable domain, completed using reference TRBV5-1 and TRBJ2-7, is KAGVTQTPRYLIKTRGQQVTLSCSPISGHRSVSWYQQTPGQGLQFLFEYFSETQRNKGNFPGRFSGRQFSNSRSEMNVSTLELGDSALYLCASVRGFSYEQYFGPGTRLTVT.